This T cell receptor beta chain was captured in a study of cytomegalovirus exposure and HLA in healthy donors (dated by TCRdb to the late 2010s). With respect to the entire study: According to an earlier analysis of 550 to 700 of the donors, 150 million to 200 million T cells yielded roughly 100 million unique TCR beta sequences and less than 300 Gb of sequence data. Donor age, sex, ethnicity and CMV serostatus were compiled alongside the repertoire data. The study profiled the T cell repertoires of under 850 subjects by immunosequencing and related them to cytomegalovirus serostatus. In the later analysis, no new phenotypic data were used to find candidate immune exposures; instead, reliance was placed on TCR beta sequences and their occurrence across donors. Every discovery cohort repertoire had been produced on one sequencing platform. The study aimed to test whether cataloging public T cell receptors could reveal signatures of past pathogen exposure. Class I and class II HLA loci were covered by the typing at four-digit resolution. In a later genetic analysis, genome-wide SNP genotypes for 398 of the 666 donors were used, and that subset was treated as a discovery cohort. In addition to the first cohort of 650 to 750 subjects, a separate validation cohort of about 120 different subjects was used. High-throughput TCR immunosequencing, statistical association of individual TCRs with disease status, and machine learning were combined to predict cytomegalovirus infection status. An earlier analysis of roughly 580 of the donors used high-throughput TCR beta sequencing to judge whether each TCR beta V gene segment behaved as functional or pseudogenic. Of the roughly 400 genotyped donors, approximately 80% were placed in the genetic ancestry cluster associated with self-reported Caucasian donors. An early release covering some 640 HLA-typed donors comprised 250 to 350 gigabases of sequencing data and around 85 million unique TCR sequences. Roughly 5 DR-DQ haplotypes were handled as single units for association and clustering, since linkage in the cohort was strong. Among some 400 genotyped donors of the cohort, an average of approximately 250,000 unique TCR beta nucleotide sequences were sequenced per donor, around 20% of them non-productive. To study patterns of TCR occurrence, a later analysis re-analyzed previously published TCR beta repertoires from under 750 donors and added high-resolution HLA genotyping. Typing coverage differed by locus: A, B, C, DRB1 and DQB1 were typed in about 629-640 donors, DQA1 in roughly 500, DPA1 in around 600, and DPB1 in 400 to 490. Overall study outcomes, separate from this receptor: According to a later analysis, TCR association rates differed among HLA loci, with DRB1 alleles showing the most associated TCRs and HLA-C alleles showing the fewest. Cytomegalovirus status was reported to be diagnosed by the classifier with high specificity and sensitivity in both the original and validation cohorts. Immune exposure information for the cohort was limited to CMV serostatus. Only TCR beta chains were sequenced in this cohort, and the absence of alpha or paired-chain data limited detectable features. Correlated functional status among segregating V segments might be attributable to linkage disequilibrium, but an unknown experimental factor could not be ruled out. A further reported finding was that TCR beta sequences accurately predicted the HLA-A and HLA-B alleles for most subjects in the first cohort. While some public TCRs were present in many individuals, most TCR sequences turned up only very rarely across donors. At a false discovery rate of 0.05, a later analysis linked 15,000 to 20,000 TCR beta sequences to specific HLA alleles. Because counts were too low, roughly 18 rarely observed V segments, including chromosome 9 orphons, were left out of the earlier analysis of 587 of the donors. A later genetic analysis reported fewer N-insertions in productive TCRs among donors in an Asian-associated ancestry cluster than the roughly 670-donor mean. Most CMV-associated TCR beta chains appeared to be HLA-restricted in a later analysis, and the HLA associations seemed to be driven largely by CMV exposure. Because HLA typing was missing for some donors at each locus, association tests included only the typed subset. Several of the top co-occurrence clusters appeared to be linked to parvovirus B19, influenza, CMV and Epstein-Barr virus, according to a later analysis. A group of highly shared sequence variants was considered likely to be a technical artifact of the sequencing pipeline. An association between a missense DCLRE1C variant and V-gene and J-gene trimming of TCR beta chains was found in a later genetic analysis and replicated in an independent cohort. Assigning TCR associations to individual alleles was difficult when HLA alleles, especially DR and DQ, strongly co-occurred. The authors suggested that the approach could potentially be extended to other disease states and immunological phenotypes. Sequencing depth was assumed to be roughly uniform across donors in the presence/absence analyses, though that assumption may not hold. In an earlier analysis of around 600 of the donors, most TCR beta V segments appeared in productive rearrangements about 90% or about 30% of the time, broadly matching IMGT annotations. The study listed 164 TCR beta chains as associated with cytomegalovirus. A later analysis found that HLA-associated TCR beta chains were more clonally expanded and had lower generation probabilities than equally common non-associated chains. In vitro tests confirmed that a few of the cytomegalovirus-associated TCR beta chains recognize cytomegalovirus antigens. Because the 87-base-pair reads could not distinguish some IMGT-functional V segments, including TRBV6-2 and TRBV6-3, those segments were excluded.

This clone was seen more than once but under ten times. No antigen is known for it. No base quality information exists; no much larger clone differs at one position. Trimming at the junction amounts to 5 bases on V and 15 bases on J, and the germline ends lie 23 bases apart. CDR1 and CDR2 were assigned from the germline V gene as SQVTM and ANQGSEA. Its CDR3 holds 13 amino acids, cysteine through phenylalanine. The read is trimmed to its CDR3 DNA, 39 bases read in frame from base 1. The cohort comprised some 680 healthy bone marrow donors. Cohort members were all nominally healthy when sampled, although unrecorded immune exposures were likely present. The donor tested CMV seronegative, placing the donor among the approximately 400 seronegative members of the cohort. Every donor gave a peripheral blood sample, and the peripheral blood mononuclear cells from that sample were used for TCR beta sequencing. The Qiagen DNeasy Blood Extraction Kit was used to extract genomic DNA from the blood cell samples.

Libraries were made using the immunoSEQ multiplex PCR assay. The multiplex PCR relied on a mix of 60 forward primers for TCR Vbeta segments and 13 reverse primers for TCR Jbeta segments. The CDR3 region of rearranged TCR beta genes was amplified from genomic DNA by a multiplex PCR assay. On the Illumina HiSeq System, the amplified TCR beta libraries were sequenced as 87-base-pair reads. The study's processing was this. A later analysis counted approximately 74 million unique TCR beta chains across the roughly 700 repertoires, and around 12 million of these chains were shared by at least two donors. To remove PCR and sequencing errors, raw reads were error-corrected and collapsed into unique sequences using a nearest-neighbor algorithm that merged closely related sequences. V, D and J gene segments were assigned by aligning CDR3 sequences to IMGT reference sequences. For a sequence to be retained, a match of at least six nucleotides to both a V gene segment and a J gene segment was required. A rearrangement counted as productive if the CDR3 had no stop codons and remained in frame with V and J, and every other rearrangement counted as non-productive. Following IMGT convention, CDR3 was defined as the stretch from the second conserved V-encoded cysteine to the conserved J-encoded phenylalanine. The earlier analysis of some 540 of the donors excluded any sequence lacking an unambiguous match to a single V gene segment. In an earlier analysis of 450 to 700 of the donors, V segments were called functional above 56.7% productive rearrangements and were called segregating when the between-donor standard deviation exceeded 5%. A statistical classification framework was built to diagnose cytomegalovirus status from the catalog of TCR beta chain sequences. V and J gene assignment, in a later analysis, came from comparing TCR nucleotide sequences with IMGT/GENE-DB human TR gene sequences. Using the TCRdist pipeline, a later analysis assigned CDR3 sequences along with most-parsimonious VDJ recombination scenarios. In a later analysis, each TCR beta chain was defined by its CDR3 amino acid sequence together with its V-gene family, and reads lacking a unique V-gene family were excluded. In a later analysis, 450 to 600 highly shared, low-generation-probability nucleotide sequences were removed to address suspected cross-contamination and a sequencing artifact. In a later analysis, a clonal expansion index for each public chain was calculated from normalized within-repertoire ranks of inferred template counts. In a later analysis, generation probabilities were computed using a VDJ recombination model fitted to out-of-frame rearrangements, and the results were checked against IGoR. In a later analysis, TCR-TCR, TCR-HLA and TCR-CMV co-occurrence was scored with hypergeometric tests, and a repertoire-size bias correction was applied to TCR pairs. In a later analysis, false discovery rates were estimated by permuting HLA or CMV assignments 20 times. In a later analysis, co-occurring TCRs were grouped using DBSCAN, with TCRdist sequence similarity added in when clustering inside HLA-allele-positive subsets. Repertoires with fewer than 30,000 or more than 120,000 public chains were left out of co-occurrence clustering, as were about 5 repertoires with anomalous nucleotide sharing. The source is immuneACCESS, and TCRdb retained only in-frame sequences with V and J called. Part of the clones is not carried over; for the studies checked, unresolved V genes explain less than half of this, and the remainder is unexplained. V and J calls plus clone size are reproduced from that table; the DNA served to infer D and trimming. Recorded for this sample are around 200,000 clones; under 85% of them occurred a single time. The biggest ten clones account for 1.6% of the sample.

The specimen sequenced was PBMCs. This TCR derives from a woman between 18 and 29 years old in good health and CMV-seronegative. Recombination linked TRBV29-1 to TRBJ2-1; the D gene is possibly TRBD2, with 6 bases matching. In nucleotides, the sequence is TGCAGCGTTCGACTGGTCACCGATGGGAGGTCGTTCTTC. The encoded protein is CSVRLVTDGRSFF.